Each of the 9 T cell receptor beta chains below was sequenced from the same sample in a study of immune evolution from preneoplasia to lung adenocarcinoma. Repertoires were generated with immunoSEQ multiplex PCR, while TCRdb's copy carries only in-frame clones and drops some. This sample carries 11,000 to 15,000 clones, 70% to 90% of them seen once, and the ten largest clones take 3.5% to 5%. Sequences were obtained from FFPE minimally invasive lung adenocarcinoma tissue. Every receptor here comes from a person between 65 and 80 years old with lung adenocarcinoma.

CDR3 bases: TGTGCCAGTAGTTTTCAGGGAGGGGTCCAAGAGACCCAGTACTTC. Translation gives CASSFQGGVQETQYF. V usage is TRBV19 and J usage is TRBJ2-5; the match to TRBD2 covers 7 bases. Germline assignment: CDR1 LNHDA and CDR2 SQIVND (reference sequence). V lost 5 bases to trimming and J lost 1 base; unmatched junction nucleotides: 7. The CDR3 is 15 residues long.

The genes are TRBV27 and TRBJ1-3; D is possibly TRBD1 (5 bases). Germline lookup yields CDR1 MNHEY and CDR2 SMNVEV (reference sequence). Trimming took off 6 bases at V and 1 base at J, with 10 bases between the two ends. CDR3 length: 14 residues. Here the CDR3 DNA reads TGTGCCAGCAGCCTGACAGCGTCTGGAAACACCATATATTTT. It is translated as CASSLTASGNTIYF.

In nucleotides, the CDR3 is TGTGCCAGCAGTGTAGACCCTCTTGGAAGTGGCTACACCTTC. It encodes CASSVDPLGSGYTF. This rearrangement joins TRBV2 to TRBJ1-2; no clear D. This CDR3 comprises 14 residues. From germline, CDR1 is SNHLY and CDR2 FYNNEI. Trimming pared 4 bases from V and 7 bases from J, leaving 16 bases between.

The rearrangement joins TRBV11-3 to TRBJ2-2; D could derive from TRBD1 or TRBD2 (6 bases each). Trimming cost V 6 bases and J 4 bases, with 12 bases left between them. The length of the CDR3 is 14 residues. Germline V CDR1 and CDR2: SGHNT, YENEEA. CDR3 protein: CASRGGHGTGELFF. CDR3 nucleotides: TGTGCCAGCAGGGGGGGCCATGGCACCGGGGAGCTGTTTTTT.

This rearrangement joins TRBV29-1 to TRBJ2-7, with D perhaps TRBD1 (5 bases). Trimming pared 8 bases from V and 3 bases from J, leaving 23 bases between. CDR1 SQVTM and CDR2 ANQGSEA come from the germline V gene. The length of the CDR3 is 15 residues. The CDR3 loop reads CSSPLFTGLLYEQYF. CDR3 coding DNA: TGCAGCTCACCGCTATTTACAGGCTTACTCTACGAGCAGTACTTC.

The CDR3 coding sequence is TGTGCCAGCAGCTCGTCGGTCGGGCGGGGCACCGGGGAGCTGTTTTTT. It encodes CASSSSVGRGTGELFF. The chain employs TRBV7-3 and TRBJ2-2; D might be TRBD2 (6 bases). This CDR3 has 16 residues. Trimming shortened V by 4 bases and J by 4 bases, and 16 bases separated the two germline ends. Germline values: CDR1 SGHTA, CDR2 FQGTGA.

The chain uses TRBV28 and TRBJ1-1; D gene ambiguous. Germline-derived CDR1 and CDR2 are MDHEN and SYDVKM. V was cut by 3 bases and J by 0 bases, with 14 bases left in between. The CDR3 loop spans 16 amino acids. CDR3 nucleotides: TGTGCCAGCAGTTTTTATCCCGGGAATATGAACACTGAAGCTTTCTTT. Translating it yields CASSFYPGNMNTEAFF.

This chain links TRBV19 with TRBJ1-3, with D unclear. V lost 5 bases to trimming and J lost 2 bases, with 7 bases between them. Germline CDR1 is LNHDA and CDR2 is SQIVND (reference sequence). This CDR3 comprises 13 residues. The CDR3 nucleotides are TGTGCCAGTAGTTGGGAGACTGGAAACACCATATATTTT. Its translation is CASSWETGNTIYF.

The sample holds a few counts of this clone. This chain connects TRBV19 to TRBJ2-1; D not certain. The CDR3 spans 14 residues. The germline V gene encodes CDR1 LNHDA and CDR2 SQIVND (reference sequence). Between the trimmed V and J ends, which lost 3 bases and 8 bases, there was a span of 14 bases. The CDR3 loop is CASSISSASDEQFF. CDR3 DNA sequence: TGTGCCAGTAGTATTTCGAGCGCGAGCGATGAGCAGTTCTTC.